This T cell receptor beta chain was identified in a study of regulatory T cells in long-lasting Graves disease. Overall study results and limits: Investigators studied peripheral blood only, not thyroid tissue.

This clonotype was counted at least ten times. Its matching antigen is unknown. Library construction for TCR beta used iRepertoire HTBI primers and Arm-PCR of CDR3 regions. Each CDR3 protein gets one entry after TCRdb re-called the multiplex PCR reads with MiXCR. The sample carries 530,000 or so distinct CDR3 sequences, 13% recorded once. Indicated time point: newly diagnosed GD, antithyroid drugs for less than 3 months. TCR sequences were obtained from RNA taken from PBMCs. This CDR3 has 12 residues. The ends were cut back, 5 bases at V and 6 bases at J, with 11 bases in the middle. CDR1 is SGHTA, CDR2 FQGNSA, per germline. These data were also reused for a study on T cells in Graves' hyperthyroidism and ophthalmopathy.

Sequences were derived from peripheral blood mononuclear cells (PBMCs), sampled at new diagnosis, from a patient treated with antithyroid drugs. The chain couples TRBV7-2 to TRBJ2-7; D is ambiguous. This receptor was taken from a man aged 25-40 years with Graves disease. As DNA, the CDR3 is TGTGCCAGCAGCCGTAGTTCCGGCGAGCAGTACTTC. It specifies CASSRSSGEQYF.